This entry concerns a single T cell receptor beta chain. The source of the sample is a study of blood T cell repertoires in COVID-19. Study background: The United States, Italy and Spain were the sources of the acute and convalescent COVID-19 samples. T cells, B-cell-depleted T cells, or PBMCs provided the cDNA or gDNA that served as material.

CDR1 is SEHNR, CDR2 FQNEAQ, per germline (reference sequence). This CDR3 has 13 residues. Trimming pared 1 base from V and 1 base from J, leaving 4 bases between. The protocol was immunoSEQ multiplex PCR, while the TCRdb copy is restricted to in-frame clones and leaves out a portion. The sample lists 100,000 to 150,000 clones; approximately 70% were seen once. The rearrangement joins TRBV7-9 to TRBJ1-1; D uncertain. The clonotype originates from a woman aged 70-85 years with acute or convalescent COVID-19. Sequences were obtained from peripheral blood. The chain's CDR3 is CASSLDTNTEAFF. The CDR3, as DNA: TGTGCCAGCAGCTTAGACACGAACACTGAAGCTTTCTTT.